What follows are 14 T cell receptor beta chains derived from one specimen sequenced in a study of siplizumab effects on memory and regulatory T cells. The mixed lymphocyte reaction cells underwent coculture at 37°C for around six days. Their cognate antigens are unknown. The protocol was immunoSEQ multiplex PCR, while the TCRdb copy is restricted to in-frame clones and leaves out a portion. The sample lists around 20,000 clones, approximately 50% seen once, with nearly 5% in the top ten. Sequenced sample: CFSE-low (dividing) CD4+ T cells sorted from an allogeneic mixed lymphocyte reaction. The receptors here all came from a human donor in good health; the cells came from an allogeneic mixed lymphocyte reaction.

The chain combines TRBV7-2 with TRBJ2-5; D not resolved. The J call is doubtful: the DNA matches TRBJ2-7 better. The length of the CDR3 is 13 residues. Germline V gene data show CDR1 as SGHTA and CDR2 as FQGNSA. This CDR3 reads CASSFPGRYEQYF. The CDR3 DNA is TGTGCCAGCAGCTTTCCGGGTCGCTACGAGCAGTACTTC.

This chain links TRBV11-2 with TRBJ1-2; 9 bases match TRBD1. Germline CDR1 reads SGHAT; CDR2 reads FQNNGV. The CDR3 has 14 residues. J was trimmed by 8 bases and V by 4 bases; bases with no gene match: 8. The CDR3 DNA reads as TGTGCCAGCAGCTCGAACAGGGGGCTGAGCGGCTACACCTTC. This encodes CASSSNRGLSGYTF.

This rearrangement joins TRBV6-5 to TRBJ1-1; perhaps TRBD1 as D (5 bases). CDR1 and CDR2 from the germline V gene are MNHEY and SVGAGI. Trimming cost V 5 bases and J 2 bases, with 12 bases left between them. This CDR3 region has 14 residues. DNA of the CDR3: TGTGCCAGCAGTATGGGGACCGTAAACACTGAAGCTTTCTTT. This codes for CASSMGTVNTEAFF.

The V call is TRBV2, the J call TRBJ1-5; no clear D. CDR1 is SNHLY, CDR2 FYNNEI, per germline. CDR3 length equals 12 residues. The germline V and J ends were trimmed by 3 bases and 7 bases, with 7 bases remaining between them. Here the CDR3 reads CASSDGIQPQHF. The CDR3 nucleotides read TGTGCCAGCAGTGATGGCATCCAGCCCCAGCATTTT. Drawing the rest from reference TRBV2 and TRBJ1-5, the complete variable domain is EPEVTQTPSHQVTQMGQEVILRCVPISNHLYFYWYRQILGQKVEFLVSFYNNEISEKSEIFDDQFSVERPDGSNFTLKIRSTKLEDSAMYFCASSDGIQPQHFGDGTRLSIL.

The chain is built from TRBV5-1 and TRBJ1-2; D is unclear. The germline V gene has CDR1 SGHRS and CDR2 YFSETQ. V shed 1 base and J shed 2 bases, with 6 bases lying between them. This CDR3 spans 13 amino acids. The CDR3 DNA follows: TGCGCCAGCAGCTTGTCGGGGAACTATGGCTACACCTTC. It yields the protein CASSLSGNYGYTF.

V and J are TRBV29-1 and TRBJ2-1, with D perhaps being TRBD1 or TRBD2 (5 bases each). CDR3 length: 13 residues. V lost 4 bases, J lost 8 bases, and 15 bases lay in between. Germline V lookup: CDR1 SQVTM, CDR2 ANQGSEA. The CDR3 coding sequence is TGCAGCGTTGCCCCCGGGACCCGGGATGAGCAGTTCTTC. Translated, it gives CSVAPGTRDEQFF.

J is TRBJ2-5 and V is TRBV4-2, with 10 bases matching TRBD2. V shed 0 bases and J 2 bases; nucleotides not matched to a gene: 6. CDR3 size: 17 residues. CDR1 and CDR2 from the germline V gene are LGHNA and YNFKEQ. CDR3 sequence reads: CASSQDPSGGAQETQYF. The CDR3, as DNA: TGTGCCAGCAGCCAAGACCCTAGCGGGGGAGCTCAAGAGACCCAGTACTTC.

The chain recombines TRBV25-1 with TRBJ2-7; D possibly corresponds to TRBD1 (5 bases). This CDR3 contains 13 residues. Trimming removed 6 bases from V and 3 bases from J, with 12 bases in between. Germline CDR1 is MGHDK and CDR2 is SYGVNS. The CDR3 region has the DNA TGTGCCAGCAGAGACAGTAACCTCTACGAGCAGTACTTC. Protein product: CASRDSNLYEQYF.

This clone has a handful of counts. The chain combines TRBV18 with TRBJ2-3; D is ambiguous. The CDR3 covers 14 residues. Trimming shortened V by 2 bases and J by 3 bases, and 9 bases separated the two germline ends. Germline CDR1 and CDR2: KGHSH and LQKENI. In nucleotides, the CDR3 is TGTGCCAGCTCACCAATGATCGAGACAGATACGCAGTATTTT. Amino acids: CASSPMIETDTQYF.

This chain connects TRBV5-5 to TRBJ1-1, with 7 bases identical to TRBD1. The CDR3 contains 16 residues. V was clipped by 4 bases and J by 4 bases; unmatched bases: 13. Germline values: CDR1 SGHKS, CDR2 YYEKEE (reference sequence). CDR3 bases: TGTGCCAGCAGCGGGTGGAGGGGGCGTACGGCCACTGAAGCTTTCTTT. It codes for CASSGWRGRTATEAFF.

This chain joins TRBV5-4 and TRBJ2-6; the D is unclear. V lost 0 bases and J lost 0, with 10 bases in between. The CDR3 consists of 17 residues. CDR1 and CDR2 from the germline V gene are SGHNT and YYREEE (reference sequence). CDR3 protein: CASSLVWASSGANVLTF. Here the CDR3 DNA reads TGTGCCAGCAGCTTGGTATGGGCAAGCTCTGGGGCCAACGTCCTGACTTTC.

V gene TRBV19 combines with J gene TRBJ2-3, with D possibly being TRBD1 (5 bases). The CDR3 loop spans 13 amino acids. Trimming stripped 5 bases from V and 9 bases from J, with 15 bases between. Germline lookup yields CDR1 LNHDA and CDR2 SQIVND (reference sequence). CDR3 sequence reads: CASSVQGPQTQYF. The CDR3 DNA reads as TGTGCCAGTAGTGTCCAGGGTCCTCAAACGCAGTATTTT.

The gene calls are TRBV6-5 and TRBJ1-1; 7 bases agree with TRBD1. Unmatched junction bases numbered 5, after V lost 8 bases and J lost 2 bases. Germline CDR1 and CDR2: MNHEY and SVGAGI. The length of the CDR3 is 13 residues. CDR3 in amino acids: CASLQGGNTEAFF. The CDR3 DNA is TGTGCCAGCCTTCAAGGGGGCAACACTGAAGCTTTCTTT.

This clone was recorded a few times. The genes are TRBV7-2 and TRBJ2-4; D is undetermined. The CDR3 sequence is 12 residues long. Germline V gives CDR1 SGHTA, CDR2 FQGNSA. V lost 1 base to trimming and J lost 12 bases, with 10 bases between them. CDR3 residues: CASSLDSPTQYF. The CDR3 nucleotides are TGTGCCAGCAGCTTAGATAGTCCTACTCAGTACTTC.